Listed below are T cell receptor beta chains from one sample, sequenced in a study of T cell repertoires in cytomegalovirus infection. MiXCR was run by TCRdb on the reads, yielding one entry per CDR3 protein. The sample lists more than 150,000 distinct CDR3 sequences, roughly 20% occurring once. Sequences were obtained from PBMCs. Receptor source: a human donor in good health (CMV status not recorded). Some clones in this sample may be carry-over from other donors' samples. The CDR3 runs from the conserved cysteine through the conserved F or W. Each record gives: V gene, J gene, D gene, clone size, CDR3 DNA, CDR3 protein. The D gene is left open where the match is weak. Rows may omit the clone size; those that give it use once, few, many or a size class.

TRBV29-1	TRBJ2-2	.	many	TGCAGCGTTGACCCAGGGGAGAGGACCGGGGAGCTGTTTTTT	CSVDPGERTGELFF
TRBV19	TRBJ2-2	.	few	TGTGCCAGTACCCGTATGGCGGGCAGGCCGAACACCGGGGAGCTGTTTTTT	CASTRMAGRPNTGELFF
TRBV6-1	TRBJ2-6	TRBD2	many	TGTGCCAGCAGCCTACCCGGGGGGGCCGGGGCCAACGTCCTGACTTTC	CASSLPGGAGANVLTF
TRBV19	TRBJ1-5	.	.	TGTGCCAGTAGTATAGTACCTAGCAATCAGCCCCAGCATTTT	CASSIVPSNQPQHF
TRBV12-3/TRBV12-4	TRBJ2-7	.	few	TGTGCCAGCAGCTCCCCGGGACACCGGCCCTACGAGCAGTACTTC	CASSSPGHRPYEQYF
TRBV10-3	TRBJ2-5	TRBD1	.	TGTGCCATCAGTGCATCCAGGGGCCGGGACAGGGACGAGACCCAGTACTTC	CAISASRGRDRDETQYF
TRBV28	TRBJ2-7	TRBD1	.	TGTGCCAGCACTGTACATGGGACAGGGGTCCCCGAGCAGTACTTC	CASTVHGTGVPEQYF
TRBV7-2	TRBJ2-5	.	many	TGTGCCAGCAGCGCATGGGAGACCCAGTACTTC	CASSAWETQYF
TRBV2	TRBJ2-5	TRBD1	.	TGTGCCAGCAGTGCAGGCGACAGGGATATCGAGACCCAGTACTTC	CASSAGDRDIETQYF
TRBV28	TRBJ2-2	TRBD2	few	TGTGCCAGCAGTTTAGGCGGGAGGGCCCACACCGGGGAGCTGTTTTTT	CASSLGGRAHTGELFF
TRBV7-2	TRBJ1-2	TRBD1	many	TGTGCCAGCAGCCCCGTGGGACAGAACAACTATGGCTACACCTTC	CASSPVGQNNYGYTF
TRBV28	TRBJ1-4	.	many	TGTGCCAGCAGTTTAGGCATTCATAATGAAAAACTGTTTTTT	CASSLGIHNEKLFF
TRBV29-1	TRBJ2-7	.	many	TGCAGCGTAAAAGAGAGCTCCTACGAGCAGTACTTC	CSVKESSYEQYF
TRBV29-1	TRBJ2-1	.	many	TGCAGCGTTGAAATCACCTACAATGAGCAGTTCTTC	CSVEITYNEQFF
TRBV6-4	TRBJ2-5	.	.	TGTGCCAGCAGTGGGGAGTTCGGGGAGACCCAGTACTTC	CASSGEFGETQYF
TRBV29-1	TRBJ2-1	.	.	TGCAGCGGAAGCTCCTACAATGAGCAGTTCTTC	CSGSSYNEQFF
TRBV7-2	TRBJ2-7	TRBD2	many	TGTGCCAGCAACCGACTAGCGGACGTCACCTACGAGCAGTACTTC	CASNRLADVTYEQYF
TRBV25-1	TRBJ2-1	.	few	TGTGCCAGCACAGGTTCTAGCTCCTACAATGAGCAGTTCTTC	CASTGSSSYNEQFF
TRBV7-8	TRBJ1-3	.	few	TGTGCCAGCAGCTTAGGGGCAGCTCCGGGAAACACCATATATTTT	CASSLGAAPGNTIYF
TRBV7-2	TRBJ1-5	.	many	TGTGCCAGCAGCCGTACGGGAGGGCCCCAGCATTTT	CASSRTGGPQHF
TRBV5-1	TRBJ1-2	.	.	TGCGCCAGCAGTCCTAAGGACGGAACCTATGGCTACACCTTC	CASSPKDGTYGYTF
TRBV7-2	TRBJ2-3	TRBD2	many	TGTGCCAGCAGCTTGTTAGCGGGAGGGCCCGCAGATACGCAGTATTTT	CASSLLAGGPADTQYF
TRBV11-2	TRBJ2-2	.	many	TGTGCCAGCACGGGGGCCAACCGGGAGCTGTTTTTT	CASTGANRELFF
TRBV6-2/TRBV6-3	TRBJ2-2	.	.	TGTGCCAGCAGACTCCAGGGTGTCGGGGAGCTGTTTTTT	CASRLQGVGELFF
TRBV6-1	TRBJ1-3	TRBD1	few	TGTGCCAGCAGAATGGACAGGGACTCTGGAAACACCATATATTTT	CASRMDRDSGNTIYF
TRBV7-2	TRBJ2-3	.	.	TGTGCCAGCAGCGCCGGGGGGCGGGGCTGGGGAGATACGCTGTATTTT	CASSAGGRGWGDTLYF
TRBV2	TRBJ1-6	TRBD1	.	TGTGCCAGCAGTGTAGGGACAGCAAATAATTCACCCCTCCACTTT	CASSVGTANNSPLHF
TRBV7-9	TRBJ1-5	TRBD1	few	TGTGCCAGCAGCACGGGACAGCCGGCACAGCCCCAGCATTTT	CASSTGQPAQPQHF
TRBV7-2	TRBJ2-1	.	many	TGTGCCAGCAGCTTAGTGGTGATGGGCGGAGCGGCGCATGAGCAGTTCTTC	CASSLVVMGGAAHEQFF
TRBV5-4	TRBJ2-2	.	.	TGTGCCAGCAGAGTACGGGGCACATCGAACACCGGGGAGCTGTTTTTT	CASRVRGTSNTGELFF
TRBV6-2/TRBV6-3	TRBJ1-1	.	few	TGTGCCAGCAGCCAGGGAACTGAAGCTTTCTTT	CASSQGTEAFF
TRBV30	TRBJ1-5	.	few	TGTGCCTGGAGTCACGTACACAGGAATCAGCCCCAGCATTTT	CAWSHVHRNQPQHF
TRBV6-6	TRBJ2-2	.	.	TGTGCCAGCAGTTACTCCCTAACCGGGGAGCTGTTTTTT	CASSYSLTGELFF
TRBV19	TRBJ1-5	.	few	TGTGCCAGTAGTTACCGGGACCTAAGCAATCAGCCCCAGCATTTT	CASSYRDLSNQPQHF
TRBV3-1	TRBJ1-2	.	.	TGTGCCAGCAGCGGAGGCCCTGGCTATGGCTACACCTTC	CASSGGPGYGYTF
TRBV12-3/TRBV12-4	TRBJ2-5	.	few	TGTGCCAGCAGTTACCAGTCTGGGTCCCAGTACTTC	CASSYQSGSQYF
TRBV20-1	TRBJ2-7	TRBD2	.	TGCAGTGCTAGTTCGGCTAGCGGGGTATACGAGCAGTACTTC	CSASSASGVYEQYF